The 5 T cell receptor beta chains in this list originate from one sample, sequenced in a study of blood T cell repertoires in COVID-19. The method was immunoSEQ multiplex PCR; TCRdb's version includes in-frame clones alone and lacks a portion of them. The repertoire consists of about 200,000 clones, with about 90% occurring once and the leading ten covering around 1.2%. Source material: peripheral blood. The receptor source for this set is a man aged 30-40 years with acute or convalescent COVID-19.

The V and J genes are TRBV24-1 and TRBJ2-5; D is uncertain. This CDR3 contains 13 residues. The germline V gene encodes CDR1 KGHDR and CDR2 SFDVKD. Trimming stripped 4 bases from V and 5 bases from J, with 10 bases between. CDR3 coding DNA: TGTGCCACCAGTGACCTCCTAGGTGAGACCCAGTACTTC. This codes for CATSDLLGETQYF.

This chain uses TRBV4-2 with TRBJ2-5; 9 nucleotides line up with TRBD2. Germline V gene sequence: CDR1 LGHNA, CDR2 YNFKEQ. The CDR3 is 16 residues long. V lost 3 bases, J lost 0 bases, and 5 bases stayed unmatched. This CDR3 is CASSQGASGNQETQYF. DNA for the CDR3: TGTGCCAGCAGCCAGGGAGCTAGCGGGAACCAAGAGACCCAGTACTTC.

The genes are TRBV14 and TRBJ1-2; D is unresolved. CDR1 and CDR2 (germline): SGHDN, FVKESK. This CDR3 has 13 residues. V gave up 2 bases and J gave up 4 bases, with 8 bases separating them. CDR3 DNA: TGTGCCAGCAGCCAATCCCTTTTCTATGGCTACACCTTC. It yields the protein CASSQSLFYGYTF.

The chain is built from TRBV15 and TRBJ2-3; 9 bases map to TRBD2. The germline V gene has CDR1 LNHNV and CDR2 YYDKDF (reference sequence). V trimming: 1 base; J trimming: 8 bases; junction bases outside the gene matches: 10. The CDR3 consists of 16 residues. In DNA form, the CDR3 reads TGTGCCACCAGCAGAGGGGTAGCGGGAGACGAGGGTACGCAGTATTTT. Protein sequence: CATSRGVAGDEGTQYF.

The V call is TRBV29-1, the J call TRBJ2-7, with TRBD1 matching over 8 bases. The V gene's germline CDR1 is SQVTM and CDR2 ANQGSEA. CDR3 length: 13 amino acids. V shed 4 bases, J shed 3 bases, and the junction held 5 bases outside the gene matches. The CDR3 DNA follows: TGCAGCGTTGCACAGGGGGAATTCTACGAGCAGTACTTC. Amino acids: CSVAQGEFYEQYF.